These T cell receptor beta chains were read from a single sample in a study of early T cells in non-severe SARS-CoV-2 infection. Via MiXCR, TCRdb re-called the 5' RACE reads, giving one row per CDR3 protein. The sample lists about 21,000 distinct CDR3 sequences, 5.7% seen once, with around 13% in the top ten. Sequenced material: whole blood, taken at baseline. All receptors derive from an adult who was a healthcare worker with PCR-confirmed SARS-CoV-2 infection or an uninfected control (not recorded which). The CDR3 runs from the conserved cysteine through the conserved F or W. The order of the fields is J gene, D gene, clone size, V gene, CDR3 DNA, CDR3 protein. The D gene is left open where the match is weak. Expanded clones are given a class, and other clones once, few, many or no size at all.

J: TRBJ1-5
D: TRBD1
size: many
V: TRBV6-6
DNA: TGTGCCAGCAGTTATTCCGGGACAGGGCCCAATCAGCCCCAGCATTTT
CDR3: CASSYSGTGPNQPQHF

J: TRBJ2-7
D: .
size: many
V: TRBV21-1
DNA: TGTGCCAGCAGCAAAAAGGATCTAGCGGGGGGCCAACCCTACGAGCAGTACTTC
CDR3: CASSKKDLAGGQPYEQYF

J: TRBJ2-3
D: TRBD1
size: many
V: TRBV19
DNA: TGTGCCAGTAGAGATGGACAGGGGAACGCAGATACGCAGTATTTT
CDR3: CASRDGQGNADTQYF

J: TRBJ1-2
D: TRBD1
size: .
V: TRBV29-1
DNA: TGCAGCGTTGACTGGACAGGCTATGGCTACACCTTC
CDR3: CSVDWTGYGYTF

J: TRBJ1-3
D: .
size: many
V: TRBV4-2
DNA: TGTGCCAGCAGCAATTTCGTTCGGCCCGAAGACACCATATATTTT
CDR3: CASSNFVRPEDTIYF

J: TRBJ2-2
D: .
size: few
V: TRBV12-3/TRBV12-4
DNA: TGTGCCAGCAGTTTACCCCCAGGATACACCGGGGAGCTGTTTTTT
CDR3: CASSLPPGYTGELFF

J: TRBJ2-7
D: .
size: medium-sized
V: TRBV7-9
DNA: TGTGCCAGCAGCCTCGGAGGAGGGACCATCTACGAGCAGTACTTC
CDR3: CASSLGGGTIYEQYF

J: TRBJ2-7
D: TRBD1
size: many
V: TRBV7-2
DNA: TGTGCCAGCAGCTTGAGACAGGGATTATACGAGCAGTACTTC
CDR3: CASSLRQGLYEQYF

J: TRBJ1-1
D: .
size: many
V: TRBV15
DNA: TGTGCCACCAGCTTCGACCAGACTGAAGCTTTCTTT
CDR3: CATSFDQTEAFF

J: TRBJ1-6
D: TRBD1
size: medium-sized
V: TRBV7-8
DNA: TGTGCCAGCAACCTCCCGGGACAGAATAATTCACCCCTCCACTTT
CDR3: CASNLPGQNNSPLHF

J: TRBJ2-2
D: .
size: .
V: TRBV7-8
DNA: TGTGCCAGCAGCTCTCTAGTGCGGAACACCGGGGAGCTGTTTTTT
CDR3: CASSSLVRNTGELFF

J: TRBJ1-4
D: .
size: few
V: TRBV16
DNA: TGTGCCAGCAGCCAATGGACAACTTCAACTAATGAAAAACTGTTTTTT
CDR3: CASSQWTTSTNEKLFF

J: TRBJ2-2
D: .
size: many
V: TRBV3-1
DNA: TGTGCCAGCAGCTACACCGGGGAGCTGTTTTTT
CDR3: CASSYTGELFF

J: TRBJ2-3
D: TRBD2
size: few
V: TRBV30
DNA: TGTGCCTTAGAGCGGGGGGGTTGGAATACGCAGTATTTT
CDR3: CALERGGWNTQYF

J: TRBJ2-3
D: .
size: few
V: TRBV19
DNA: TGTGCCAGTAGTACCCGCCGAGTGGGCACAGATACGCAGTATTTT
CDR3: CASSTRRVGTDTQYF

J: TRBJ1-2
D: .
size: many
V: TRBV2
DNA: TGTGCCAGCAGTGAAGCGCTTTGGGGCAGCTATGGCTACACCTTC
CDR3: CASSEALWGSYGYTF

J: TRBJ2-3
D: TRBD2
size: many
V: TRBV12-3/TRBV12-4
DNA: TGTGCCAGCACCACGTCGCTAGCGGACACAGATACGCAGTATTTT
CDR3: CASTTSLADTDTQYF

J: TRBJ1-1
D: .
size: .
V: TRBV4-3
DNA: TGCGCCAGCAGCCAAGATACGGTCGGCCTGCAAGCTTTCTTT
CDR3: CASSQDTVGLQAFF

J: TRBJ1-5
D: .
size: .
V: TRBV7-2
DNA: TGTGCCAGCAGCTTAGAATCCGGGCAGGGGAATCAGCCCCAGCATTTT
CDR3: CASSLESGQGNQPQHF

J: TRBJ2-7
D: TRBD1
size: many
V: TRBV7-9
DNA: TGTGCCAGCAGCTCAACGGGACAGAGCTACGAGCAGTACTTC
CDR3: CASSSTGQSYEQYF

J: TRBJ1-1
D: .
size: few
V: TRBV6-2/TRBV6-3
DNA: TGTGCCAGCAGTTTCCGGCATAACACTGAAGCTTTCTTT
CDR3: CASSFRHNTEAFF

J: TRBJ2-5
D: .
size: once
V: TRBV12-3/TRBV12-4
DNA: TGTGCCAGCAGTACCCAGAGTGGGGAGACCCAGTACTTC
CDR3: CASSTQSGETQYF

J: TRBJ1-1
D: .
size: many
V: TRBV5-4
DNA: TGTGCCAGCAAAGGGGAAACTGAAGCTTTCTTT
CDR3: CASKGETEAFF

J: TRBJ2-2
D: TRBD2
size: many
V: TRBV9
DNA: TGTGCCACTAAGAGGGGACTAGCGCCGAACACCGGGGAGCTGTTTTTT
CDR3: CATKRGLAPNTGELFF

J: TRBJ2-7
D: .
size: few
V: TRBV2
DNA: TGTGCCAGCTACAGACGGGGGGCAGGCTACGAGCAGTACTTC
CDR3: CASYRRGAGYEQYF

J: TRBJ1-4
D: .
size: few
V: TRBV5-1
DNA: TGCGCCAGCAGCTTGTATCGTGCAACTAATGAAAAACTGTTTTTT
CDR3: CASSLYRATNEKLFF

J: TRBJ2-1
D: TRBD2
size: many
V: TRBV7-6
DNA: TGTGCCAGCAGCCCTCGGCTAGCGGGGGGGCATCTGTTCTTC
CDR3: CASSPRLAGGHLFF

J: TRBJ1-6
D: TRBD1
size: many
V: TRBV27
DNA: TGTGCCAGCAGTTCCCCGACAGGGAACCATTCACCCCTCCACTTT
CDR3: CASSSPTGNHSPLHF

J: TRBJ2-5
D: TRBD1
size: few
V: TRBV9
DNA: TGTGCCAGCAGCTTCACAGGGGAAGAGACCCAGTACTTC
CDR3: CASSFTGEETQYF

J: TRBJ1-5
D: .
size: few
V: TRBV30
DNA: TGTGCCTGGAGCACGGACCCCCCACACAATCAGCCCCAGCATTTT
CDR3: CAWSTDPPHNQPQHF

J: TRBJ2-7
D: .
size: many
V: TRBV10-3
DNA: TGTGCCATCGGGCAGACCTACGAGCAGTACTTC
CDR3: CAIGQTYEQYF

J: TRBJ2-5
D: .
size: .
V: TRBV7-8
DNA: TGTGCCAGCAGCTTAGTATTTACGGGGGCGGGTCTGAAGACCCAGTACTTC
CDR3: CASSLVFTGAGLKTQYF

J: TRBJ2-1
D: .
size: few
V: TRBV18
DNA: TGTGCCAGCTCACCTCTAGTCAGGGGGGGCCTCAATGAGCAGTTCTTC
CDR3: CASSPLVRGGLNEQFF

J: TRBJ2-5
D: .
size: .
V: TRBV30
DNA: TGTGCCTGGATAAGGACAGAGACCCAGTACTTC
CDR3: CAWIRTETQYF

J: TRBJ1-1
D: TRBD1
size: medium-sized
V: TRBV7-6
DNA: TGTGCCAGCAGCTTAGCGCGGAGGGGAGCAGGGGGGAACACTGAAGCTTTCTTT
CDR3: CASSLARRGAGGNTEAFF

J: TRBJ2-3
D: TRBD1
size: medium-sized
V: TRBV10-3
DNA: TGTGCCATCAGTATGGGACAGGAGACCACAGATACGCAGTATTTT
CDR3: CAISMGQETTDTQYF

J: TRBJ2-7
D: .
size: .
V: TRBV27
DNA: TGTGCCAGCAGTTTAGGCCTACGCTACGAGCAGTACTTC
CDR3: CASSLGLRYEQYF

J: TRBJ2-3
D: .
size: many
V: TRBV6-5
DNA: TGTGCCAGCACCCCAGAATTCGGGATCCCCTCGTATTTT
CDR3: CASTPEFGIPSYF

J: TRBJ2-3
D: TRBD2
size: many
V: TRBV7-3
DNA: TGTGCCAGCAGTCCTAGCGGGGGATACACAGATACGCAGTATTTT
CDR3: CASSPSGGYTDTQYF

J: TRBJ2-7
D: .
size: few
V: TRBV6-5
DNA: TGTGCCAGCAGCCTCAGTCAGGGATTCGACGAGCAGTACTTC
CDR3: CASSLSQGFDEQYF

J: TRBJ1-2
D: .
size: .
V: TRBV20-1
DNA: TGCAGTGCCTTGACTACAGGGATATATGGCTACACCTTC
CDR3: CSALTTGIYGYTF

J: TRBJ2-7
D: .
size: .
V: TRBV27
DNA: TGTGCCAGCAGACCCCGGGCCGCCTACGAGCAGTACTTC
CDR3: CASRPRAAYEQYF